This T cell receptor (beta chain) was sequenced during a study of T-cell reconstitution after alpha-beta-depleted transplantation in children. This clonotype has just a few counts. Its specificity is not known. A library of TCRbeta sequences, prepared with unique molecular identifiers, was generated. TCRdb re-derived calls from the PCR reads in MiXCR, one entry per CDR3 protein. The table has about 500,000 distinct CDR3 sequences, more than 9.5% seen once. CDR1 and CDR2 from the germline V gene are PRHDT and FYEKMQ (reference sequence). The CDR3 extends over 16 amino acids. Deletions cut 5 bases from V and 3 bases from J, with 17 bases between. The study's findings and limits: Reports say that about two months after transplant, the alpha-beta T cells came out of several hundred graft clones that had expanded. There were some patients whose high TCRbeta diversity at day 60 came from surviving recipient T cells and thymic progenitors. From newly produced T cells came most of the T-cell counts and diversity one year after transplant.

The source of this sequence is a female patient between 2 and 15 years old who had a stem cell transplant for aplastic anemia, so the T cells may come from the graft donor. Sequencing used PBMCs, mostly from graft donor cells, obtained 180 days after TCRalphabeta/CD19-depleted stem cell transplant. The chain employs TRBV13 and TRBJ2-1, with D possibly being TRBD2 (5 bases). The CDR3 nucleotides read TGTGCCAGCAGCACTTACGGTACTAGGAACTACAATGAGCAGTTCTTC. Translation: CASSTYGTRNYNEQFF.